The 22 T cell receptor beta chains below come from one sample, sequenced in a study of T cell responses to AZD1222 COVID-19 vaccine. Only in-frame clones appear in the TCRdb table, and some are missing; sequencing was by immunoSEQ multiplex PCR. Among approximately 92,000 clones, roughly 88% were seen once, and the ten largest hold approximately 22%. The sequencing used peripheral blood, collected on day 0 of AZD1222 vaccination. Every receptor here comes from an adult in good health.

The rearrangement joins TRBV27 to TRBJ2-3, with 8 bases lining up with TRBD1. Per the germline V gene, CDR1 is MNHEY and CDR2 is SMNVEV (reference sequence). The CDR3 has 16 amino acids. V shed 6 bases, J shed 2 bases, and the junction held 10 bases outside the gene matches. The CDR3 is CASSPGGRGPTDTQYF. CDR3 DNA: TGTGCCAGCAGCCCAGGGGGCAGGGGGCCCACAGATACGCAGTATTTT.

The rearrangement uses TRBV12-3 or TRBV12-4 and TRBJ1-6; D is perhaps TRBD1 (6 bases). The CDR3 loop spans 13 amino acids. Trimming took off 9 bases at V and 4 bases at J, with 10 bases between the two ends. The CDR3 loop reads CASRQEYNSPLHF. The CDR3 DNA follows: TGTGCCAGTCGACAGGAGTATAATTCACCCCTCCACTTT.

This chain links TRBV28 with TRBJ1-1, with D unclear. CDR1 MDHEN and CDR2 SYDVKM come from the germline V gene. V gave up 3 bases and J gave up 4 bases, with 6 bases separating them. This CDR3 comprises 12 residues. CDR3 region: CASSLTSTEAFF. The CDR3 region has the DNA TGTGCCAGCAGTTTGACCAGCACTGAAGCTTTCTTT.

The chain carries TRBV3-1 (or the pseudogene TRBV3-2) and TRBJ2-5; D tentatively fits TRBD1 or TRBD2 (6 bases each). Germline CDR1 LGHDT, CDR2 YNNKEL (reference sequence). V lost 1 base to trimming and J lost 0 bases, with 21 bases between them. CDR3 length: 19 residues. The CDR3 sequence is CASSQVGLGRGPNQETQYF. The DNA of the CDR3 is TGTGCCAGCAGCCAAGTTGGTCTCGGACGGGGGCCCAACCAAGAGACCCAGTACTTC.

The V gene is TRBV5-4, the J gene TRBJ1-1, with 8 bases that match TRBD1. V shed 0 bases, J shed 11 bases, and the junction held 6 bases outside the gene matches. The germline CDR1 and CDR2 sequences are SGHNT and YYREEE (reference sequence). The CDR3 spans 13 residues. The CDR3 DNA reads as TGTGCCAGCAGCTTGGGCAAGGACAGGGACGCTTTCTTT. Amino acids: CASSLGKDRDAFF.

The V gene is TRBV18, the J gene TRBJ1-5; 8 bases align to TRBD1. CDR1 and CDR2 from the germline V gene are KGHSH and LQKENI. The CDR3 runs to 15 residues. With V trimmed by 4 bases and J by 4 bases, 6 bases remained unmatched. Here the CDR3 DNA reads TGTGCCAGCTCACGGGGACAGGACCCAAATCAGCCCCAGCATTTT. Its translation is CASSRGQDPNQPQHF.

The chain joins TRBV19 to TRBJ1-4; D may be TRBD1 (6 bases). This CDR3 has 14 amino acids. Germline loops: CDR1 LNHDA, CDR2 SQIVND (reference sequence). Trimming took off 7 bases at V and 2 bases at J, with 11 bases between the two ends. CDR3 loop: CASTQGWTNEKLFF. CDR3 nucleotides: TGTGCCAGTACTCAGGGGTGGACTAATGAAAAACTGTTTTTT.

CDR3 in amino acids: CASSQDRRQLNYGYTF. The DNA for the CDR3 is TGCGCCAGCAGCCAAGATCGGAGACAGCTAAACTATGGCTACACCTTC. V is TRBV4-3 and J is TRBJ1-2; tentatively, D is TRBD1 (5 bases). The V gene's germline CDR1 is LGHNA and CDR2 YSLEER. Trimming shortened V by 0 bases and J by 2 bases, and 13 bases separated the two germline ends. This CDR3 contains 16 residues.

The CDR3 coding sequence is TGCGCCAGCAGCCAAGAGATGGCCTTTATTGGGGGCTACACCTTC. It encodes CASSQEMAFIGGYTF. The genes are TRBV4-1 and TRBJ1-2; D gene uncertain. The CDR3 runs to 15 residues. Germline CDR1 reads MGHRA; CDR2 reads YSYEKL. Deletions cut 0 bases from V and 8 bases from J, with 16 bases between.

The DNA for the CDR3 is TGTGCCACCAGCAGAGAGGCTTTGGGGGAATATGGCTACACCTTC. This sequence encodes CATSREALGEYGYTF. This chain uses TRBV15 with TRBJ1-2, with TRBD1 as a possible D gene (5 bases). V lost 0 bases and J 5 bases, leaving 13 bases between the germline ends. This CDR3 has 15 residues. Germline V CDR1 and CDR2: LNHNV, YYDKDF (reference sequence).

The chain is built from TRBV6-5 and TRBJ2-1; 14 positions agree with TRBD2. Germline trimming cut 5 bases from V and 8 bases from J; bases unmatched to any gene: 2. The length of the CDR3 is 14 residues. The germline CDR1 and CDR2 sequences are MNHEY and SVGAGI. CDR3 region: CASSRLAGGDEQFF. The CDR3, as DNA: TGTGCCAGCAGTCGACTAGCGGGGGGGGATGAGCAGTTCTTC.

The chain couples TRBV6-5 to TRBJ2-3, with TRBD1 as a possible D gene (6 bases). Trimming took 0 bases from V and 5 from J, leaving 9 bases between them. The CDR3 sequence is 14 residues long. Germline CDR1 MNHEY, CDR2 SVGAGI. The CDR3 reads CASSYSEGGDTQYF. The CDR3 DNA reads TGTGCCAGCAGTTACTCGGAAGGGGGAGATACGCAGTATTTT.

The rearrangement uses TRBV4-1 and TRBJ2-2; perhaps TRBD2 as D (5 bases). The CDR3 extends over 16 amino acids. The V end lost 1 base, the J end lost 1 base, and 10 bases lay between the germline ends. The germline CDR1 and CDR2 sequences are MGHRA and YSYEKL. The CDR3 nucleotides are TGCGCCAGCAGCCAAGGTCGCCGGGGGAACACCGGGGAGCTGTTTTTT. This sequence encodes CASSQGRRGNTGELFF.

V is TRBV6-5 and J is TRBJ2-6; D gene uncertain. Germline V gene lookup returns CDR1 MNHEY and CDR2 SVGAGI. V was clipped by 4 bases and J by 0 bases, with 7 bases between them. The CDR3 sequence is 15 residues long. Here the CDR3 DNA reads TGTGCCAGCAGTTTCGCCGACTCTGGGGCCAACGTCCTGACTTTC. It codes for CASSFADSGANVLTF.

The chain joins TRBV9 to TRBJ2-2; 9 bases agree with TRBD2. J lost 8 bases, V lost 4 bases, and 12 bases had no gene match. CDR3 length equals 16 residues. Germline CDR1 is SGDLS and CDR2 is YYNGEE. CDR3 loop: CASSTRSGGNPGELFF. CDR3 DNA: TGTGCCAGCAGCACCAGAAGCGGGGGGAACCCGGGGGAGCTGTTTTTT.

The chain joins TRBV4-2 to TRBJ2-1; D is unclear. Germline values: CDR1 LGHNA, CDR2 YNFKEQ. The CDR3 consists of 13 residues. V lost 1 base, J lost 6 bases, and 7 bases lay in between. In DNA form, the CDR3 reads TGTGCCAGCAGCCAAGTTAGTGTCAATGAGCAGTTCTTC. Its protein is CASSQVSVNEQFF.

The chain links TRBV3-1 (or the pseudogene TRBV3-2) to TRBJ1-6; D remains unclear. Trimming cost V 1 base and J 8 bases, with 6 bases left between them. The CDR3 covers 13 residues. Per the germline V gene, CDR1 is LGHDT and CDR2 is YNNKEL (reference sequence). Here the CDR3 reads CASSQVRDSPLHF. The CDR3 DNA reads TGTGCCAGCAGCCAAGTGCGGGATTCACCCCTCCACTTT.

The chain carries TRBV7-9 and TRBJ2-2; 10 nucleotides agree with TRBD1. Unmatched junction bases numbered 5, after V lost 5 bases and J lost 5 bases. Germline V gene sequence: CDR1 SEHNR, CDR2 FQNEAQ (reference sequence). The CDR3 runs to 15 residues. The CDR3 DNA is TGTGCCAGCAGCCCGAGGACAGGGGGGACCGGGGAGCTGTTTTTT. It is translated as CASSPRTGGTGELFF.

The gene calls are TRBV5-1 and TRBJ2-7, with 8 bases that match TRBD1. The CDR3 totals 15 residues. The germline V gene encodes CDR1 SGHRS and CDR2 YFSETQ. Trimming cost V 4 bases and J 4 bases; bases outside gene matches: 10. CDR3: CASSPGQGGTYEQYF. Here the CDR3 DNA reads TGCGCCAGCAGCCCTGGACAGGGTGGTACTTACGAGCAGTACTTC.

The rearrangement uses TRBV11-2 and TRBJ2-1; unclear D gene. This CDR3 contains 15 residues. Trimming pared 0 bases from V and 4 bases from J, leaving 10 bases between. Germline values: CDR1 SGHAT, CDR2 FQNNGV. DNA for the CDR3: TGTGCCAGCAGCTTAGAGGCCCCCAGATACAATGAGCAGTTCTTC. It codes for CASSLEAPRYNEQFF.

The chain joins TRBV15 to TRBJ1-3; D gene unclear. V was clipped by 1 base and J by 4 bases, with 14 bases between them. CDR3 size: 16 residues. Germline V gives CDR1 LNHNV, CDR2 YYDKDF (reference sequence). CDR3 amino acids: CATSRAGLRAGNTIYF. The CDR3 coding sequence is TGTGCCACCAGCAGAGCTGGGCTCCGGGCAGGAAACACCATATATTTT.

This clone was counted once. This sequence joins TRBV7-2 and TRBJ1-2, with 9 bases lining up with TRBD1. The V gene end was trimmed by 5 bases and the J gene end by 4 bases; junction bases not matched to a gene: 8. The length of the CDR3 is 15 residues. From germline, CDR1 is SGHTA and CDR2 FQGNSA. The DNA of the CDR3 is TGTGCCAGCAGCCCAAACAGGGGGCCGGGCTATGGCTACACCTTC. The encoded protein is CASSPNRGPGYGYTF.